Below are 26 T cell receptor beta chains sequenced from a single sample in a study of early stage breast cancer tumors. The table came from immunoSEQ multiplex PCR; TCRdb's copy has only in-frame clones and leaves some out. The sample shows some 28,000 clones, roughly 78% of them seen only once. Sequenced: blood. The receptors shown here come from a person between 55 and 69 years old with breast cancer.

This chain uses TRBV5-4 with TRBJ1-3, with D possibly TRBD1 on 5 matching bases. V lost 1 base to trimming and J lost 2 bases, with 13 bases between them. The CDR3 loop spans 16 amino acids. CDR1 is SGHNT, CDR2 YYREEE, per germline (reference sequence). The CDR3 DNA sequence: TGTGCCAGCAGCTTGAGGAGGGGTTCAACTGGAAACACCATATATTTT. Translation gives CASSLRRGSTGNTIYF. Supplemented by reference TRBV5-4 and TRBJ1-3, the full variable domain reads ETGVTQSPTHLIKTRGQQVTLRCSSQSGHNTVSWYQQALGQGPQFIFQYYREEENGRGNFPPRFSGLQFPNYSSELNVNALELDDSALYLCASSLRRGSTGNTIYFGEGSWLTVV.

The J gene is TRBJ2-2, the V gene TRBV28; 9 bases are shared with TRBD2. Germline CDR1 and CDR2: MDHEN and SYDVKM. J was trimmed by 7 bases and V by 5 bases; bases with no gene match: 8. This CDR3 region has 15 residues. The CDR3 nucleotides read TGTGCCAGCAGTCCTACGGCGGGGGGGCACGGGGAGCTGTTTTTT. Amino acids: CASSPTAGGHGELFF.

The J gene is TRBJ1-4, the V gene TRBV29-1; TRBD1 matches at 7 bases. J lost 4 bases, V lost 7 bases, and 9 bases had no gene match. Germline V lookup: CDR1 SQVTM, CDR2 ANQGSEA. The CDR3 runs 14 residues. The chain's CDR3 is CSAASGQSNEKLFF. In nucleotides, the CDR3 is TGCAGCGCAGCCTCGGGACAGAGTAATGAAAAACTGTTTTTT. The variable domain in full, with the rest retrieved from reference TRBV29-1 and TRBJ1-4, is SAVISQKPSRDICQRGTSLTIQCQVDSQVTMMFWYRQQPGQSLTLIATANQGSEATYESGFVIDKFPISRPNLTFSTLTVSNMSPEDSSIYLCSAASGQSNEKLFFGSGTQLSVL.

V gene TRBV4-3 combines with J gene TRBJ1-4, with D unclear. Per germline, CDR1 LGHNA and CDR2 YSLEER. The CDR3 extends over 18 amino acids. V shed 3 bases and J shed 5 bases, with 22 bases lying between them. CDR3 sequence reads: CASSHHKAGGPLNEKLFF. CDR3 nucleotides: TGCGCCAGCAGCCACCACAAGGCCGGAGGTCCGTTAAATGAAAAACTGTTTTTT.

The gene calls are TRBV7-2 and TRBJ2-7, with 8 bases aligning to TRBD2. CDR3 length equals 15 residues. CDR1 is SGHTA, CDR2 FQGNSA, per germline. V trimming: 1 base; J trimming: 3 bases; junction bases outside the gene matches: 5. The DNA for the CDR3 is TGTGCCAGCAGCTTAGGAGCCAGCGGGAGCTACGAGCAGTACTTC. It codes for CASSLGASGSYEQYF. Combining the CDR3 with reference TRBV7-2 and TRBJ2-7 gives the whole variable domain GAGVSQSPSNKVTEKGKDVELRCDPISGHTALYWYRQSLGQGLEFLIYFQGNSAPDKSGLPSDRFSAERTGGSVSTLTIQRTQQEDSAVYLCASSLGASGSYEQYFGPGTRLTVT.

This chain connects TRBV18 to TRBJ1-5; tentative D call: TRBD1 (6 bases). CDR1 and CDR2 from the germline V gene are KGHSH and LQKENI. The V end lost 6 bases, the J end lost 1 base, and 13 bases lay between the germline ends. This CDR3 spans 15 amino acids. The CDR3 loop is CASSLDQGSNQPQHF. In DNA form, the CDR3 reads TGTGCCAGCTCTCTTGATCAGGGGAGCAATCAGCCCCAGCATTTT.

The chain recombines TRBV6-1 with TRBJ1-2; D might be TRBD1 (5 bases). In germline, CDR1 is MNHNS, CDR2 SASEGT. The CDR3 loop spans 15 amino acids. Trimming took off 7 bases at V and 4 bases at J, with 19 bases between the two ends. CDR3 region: CASNSPAAGPYGYTF. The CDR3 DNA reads TGTGCCAGCAACAGCCCCGCGGCAGGGCCCTATGGCTACACCTTC.

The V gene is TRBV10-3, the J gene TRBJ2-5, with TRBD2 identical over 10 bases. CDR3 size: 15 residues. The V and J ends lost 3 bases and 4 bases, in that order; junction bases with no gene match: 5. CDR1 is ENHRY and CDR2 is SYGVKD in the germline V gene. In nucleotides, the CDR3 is TGTGCCATCAGTGACCCAGCGGGAGGGGGAGAGACCCAGTACTTC. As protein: CAISDPAGGGETQYF.

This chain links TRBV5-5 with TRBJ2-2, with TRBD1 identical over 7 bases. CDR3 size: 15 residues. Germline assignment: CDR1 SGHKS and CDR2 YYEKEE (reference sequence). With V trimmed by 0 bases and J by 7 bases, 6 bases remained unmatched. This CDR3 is CASSLVGTDRGELFF. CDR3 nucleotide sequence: TGTGCCAGCAGCTTGGTTGGGACAGATCGCGGGGAGCTGTTTTTT.

As DNA, the CDR3 is TGTGCCAGCAATAGGTGGGGCGGGAACTCCTACGAGCAGTACTTC. This codes for CASNRWGGNSYEQYF. The J gene is TRBJ2-7, the V gene TRBV6-6, with a weak D call TRBD2 (6 bases). Trimming pared 7 bases from V and 0 bases from J, leaving 16 bases between. The CDR3 has 15 residues. Germline CDR1 reads MNHNY; CDR2 reads SVGAGI (reference sequence).

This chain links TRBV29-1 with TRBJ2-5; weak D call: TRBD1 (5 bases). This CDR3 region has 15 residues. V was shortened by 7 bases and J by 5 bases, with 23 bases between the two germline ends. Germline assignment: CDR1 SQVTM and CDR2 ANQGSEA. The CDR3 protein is CSAKLRGSPSETQYF. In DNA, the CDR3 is TGCAGCGCCAAATTAAGGGGCTCCCCCTCCGAGACCCAGTACTTC.

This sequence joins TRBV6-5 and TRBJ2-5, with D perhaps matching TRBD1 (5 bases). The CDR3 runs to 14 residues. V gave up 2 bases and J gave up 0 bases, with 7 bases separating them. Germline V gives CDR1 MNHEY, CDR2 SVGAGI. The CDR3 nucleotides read TGTGCCAGCAGTTACGGGGCGAACCAAGAGACCCAGTACTTC. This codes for CASSYGANQETQYF.

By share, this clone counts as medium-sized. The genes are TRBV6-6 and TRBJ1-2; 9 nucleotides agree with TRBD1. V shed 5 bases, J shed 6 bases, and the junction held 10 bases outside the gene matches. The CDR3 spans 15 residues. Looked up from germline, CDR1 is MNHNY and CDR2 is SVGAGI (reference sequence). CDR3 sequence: CASSGTGILNDGYTF. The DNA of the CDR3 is TGTGCCAGCAGTGGGACAGGGATCCTCAATGATGGCTACACCTTC.

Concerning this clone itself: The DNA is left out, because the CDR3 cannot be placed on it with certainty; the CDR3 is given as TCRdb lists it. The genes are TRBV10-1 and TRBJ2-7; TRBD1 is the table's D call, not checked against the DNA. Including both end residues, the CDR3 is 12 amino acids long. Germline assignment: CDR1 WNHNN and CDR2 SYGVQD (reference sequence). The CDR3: CASSEVGRGTYF.

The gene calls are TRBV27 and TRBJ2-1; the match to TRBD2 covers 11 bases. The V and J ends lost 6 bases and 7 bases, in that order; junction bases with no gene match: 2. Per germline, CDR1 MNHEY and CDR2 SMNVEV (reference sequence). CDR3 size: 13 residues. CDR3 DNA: TGTGCCAGCAGGTCTAGCGGGAGGAATGAGCAGTTCTTC. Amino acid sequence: CASRSSGRNEQFF.

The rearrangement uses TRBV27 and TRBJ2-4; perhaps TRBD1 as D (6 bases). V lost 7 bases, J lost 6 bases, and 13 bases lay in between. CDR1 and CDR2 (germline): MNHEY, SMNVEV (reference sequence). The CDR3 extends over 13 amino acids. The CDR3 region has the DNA TGTGCCAGCACTGCCCGGGACACAAACATTCAGTACTTC. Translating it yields CASTARDTNIQYF.

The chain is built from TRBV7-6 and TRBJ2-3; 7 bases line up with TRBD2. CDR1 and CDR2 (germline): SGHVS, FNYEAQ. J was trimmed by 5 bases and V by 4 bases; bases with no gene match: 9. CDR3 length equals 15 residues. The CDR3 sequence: CASSSQRGLLDTQYF. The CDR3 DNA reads TGTGCCAGCAGCTCCCAGCGGGGCCTATTAGATACGCAGTATTTT.

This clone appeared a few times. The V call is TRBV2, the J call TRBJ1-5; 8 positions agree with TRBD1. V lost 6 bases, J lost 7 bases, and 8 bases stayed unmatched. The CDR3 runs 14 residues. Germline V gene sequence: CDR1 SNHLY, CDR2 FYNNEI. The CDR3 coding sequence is TGTGCCAGCAGCCTCGACAGGGGACAGCAGCCCCAGCATTTT. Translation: CASSLDRGQQPQHF.

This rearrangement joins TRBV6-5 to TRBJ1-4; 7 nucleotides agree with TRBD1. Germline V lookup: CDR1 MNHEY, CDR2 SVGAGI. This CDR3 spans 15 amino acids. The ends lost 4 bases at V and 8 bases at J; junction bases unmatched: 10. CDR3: CASSFDRQGSEKLFF. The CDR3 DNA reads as TGTGCCAGCAGTTTCGATAGACAGGGATCAGAAAAACTGTTTTTT.

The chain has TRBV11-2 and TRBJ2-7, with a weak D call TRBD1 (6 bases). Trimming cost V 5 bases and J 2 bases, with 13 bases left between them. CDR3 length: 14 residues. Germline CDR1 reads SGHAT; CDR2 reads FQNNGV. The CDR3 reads CASSPVQGPYEQYF. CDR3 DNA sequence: TGTGCCAGCAGCCCGGTACAGGGACCCTACGAGCAGTACTTC.

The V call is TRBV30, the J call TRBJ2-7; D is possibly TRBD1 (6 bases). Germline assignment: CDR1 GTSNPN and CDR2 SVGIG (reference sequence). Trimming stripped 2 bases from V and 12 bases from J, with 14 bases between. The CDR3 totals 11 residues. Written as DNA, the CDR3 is TGTGCCTGGAGTCCTGGACAGTCATGGTACTTC. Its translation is CAWSPGQSWYF.

The CDR3 loop is CAWSGTSGIGGTQYF. CDR3 in DNA: TGTGCCTGGAGTGGGACTAGCGGGATAGGAGGAACGCAGTATTTT. This chain uses TRBV30 with TRBJ2-3; 12 bases match TRBD2. V lost 1 base to trimming and J lost 9 bases; unmatched junction nucleotides: 8. The CDR3 extends over 15 amino acids. Germline CDR1 reads GTSNPN; CDR2 reads SVGIG (reference sequence).

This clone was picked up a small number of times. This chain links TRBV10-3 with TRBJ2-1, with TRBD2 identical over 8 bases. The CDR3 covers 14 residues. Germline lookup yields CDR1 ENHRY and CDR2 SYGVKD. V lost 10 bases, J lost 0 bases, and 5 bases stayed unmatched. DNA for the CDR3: TGTGCCACCAAACTAGCGGACTCCTACAATGAGCAGTTCTTC. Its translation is CATKLADSYNEQFF.

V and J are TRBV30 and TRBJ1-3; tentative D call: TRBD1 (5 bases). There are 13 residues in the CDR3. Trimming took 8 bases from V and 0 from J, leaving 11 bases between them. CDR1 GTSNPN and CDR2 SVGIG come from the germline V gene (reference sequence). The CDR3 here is CAGLTASGNTIYF. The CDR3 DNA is TGTGCCGGGCTGACAGCCTCTGGAAACACCATATATTTT.

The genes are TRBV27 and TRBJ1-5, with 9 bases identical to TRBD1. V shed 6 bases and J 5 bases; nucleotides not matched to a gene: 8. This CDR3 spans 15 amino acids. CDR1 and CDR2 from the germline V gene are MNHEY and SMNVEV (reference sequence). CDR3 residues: CASRQTGGADQPQHF. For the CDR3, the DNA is TGTGCCAGCAGGCAAACAGGGGGCGCCGATCAGCCCCAGCATTTT.

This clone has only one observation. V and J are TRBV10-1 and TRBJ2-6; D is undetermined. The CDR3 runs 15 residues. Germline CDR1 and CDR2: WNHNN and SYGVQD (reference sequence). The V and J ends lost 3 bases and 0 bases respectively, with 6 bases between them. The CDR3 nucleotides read TGCGCCAGCAGTGACCCTCGCTCTGGGGCCAACGTCCTGACTTTC. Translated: CASSDPRSGANVLTF.